Each of the 24 T cell receptor beta chains below was sequenced from the same sample in a study of neurological immune-mediated disorders. Time point specified: longitudinal time-point 1 (baseline). TCRdb itself ran the 5' RACE reads through MiXCR, one entry per CDR3 protein. The sample contains 55,000 to 75,000 distinct CDR3 sequences, roughly an eighth of which appear only once. The specimen was PBMCs. The receptors were sampled from a female donor with HTLV-1-associated myelopathy (HAM/TSP).

V and J are TRBV5-1 and TRBJ2-2, with TRBD2 matching over 7 bases. This CDR3 is built from 15 residues. The V gene end was trimmed by 0 bases and the J gene end by 6 bases; junction bases not matched to a gene: 5. CDR1 and CDR2 from the germline V gene are SGHRS and YFSETQ. CDR3 in DNA: TGCGCCAGCAGCTTGGAAGGGGCGGGAGCCGGGGAGCTGTTTTTT. Protein product: CASSLEGAGAGELFF. Full variable domain (outside the CDR3, taken from reference TRBV5-1 and TRBJ2-2): KAGVTQTPRYLIKTRGQQVTLSCSPISGHRSVSWYQQTPGQGLQFLFEYFSETQRNKGNFPGRFSGRQFSNSRSEMNVSTLELGDSALYLCASSLEGAGAGELFFGEGSRLTVL.

The sample holds many counts of this clonotype. This chain connects TRBV4-1 to TRBJ2-3; 7 bases align to TRBD1. The V gene's germline CDR1 is MGHRA and CDR2 YSYEKL. V lost 0 bases and J lost 3; bases outside the gene matches: 9. This CDR3 is built from 17 residues. The CDR3 spells CASSQDKIRDRTDTQYF. The CDR3 DNA reads as TGCGCCAGCAGCCAAGATAAGATTCGGGACAGAACAGATACGCAGTATTTT.

This clonotype occurred once. The V gene is TRBV7-9, the J gene TRBJ2-7, with TRBD2 matching 8 bases. CDR3 length equals 11 residues. V dropped 5 bases and J dropped 11; count of bases not matched to a gene: 5. Germline CDR1 and CDR2: SEHNR and FQNEAQ (reference sequence). The CDR3 sequence is CASSTLAGKYF. The DNA for the CDR3 is TGTGCCAGCAGCACCCTAGCGGGCAAGTACTTC.

This clonotype was counted at least ten times. This chain links TRBV3-1 with TRBJ2-1; 8 bases fit TRBD2. Germline CDR1 LGHDT, CDR2 YNNKEL (reference sequence). This CDR3 comprises 16 residues. V gave up 2 bases and J gave up 7 bases; unmatched junction bases: 10. The CDR3 sequence is CASSQSVQRGKNEQFF. The CDR3 DNA reads as TGTGCCAGCAGCCAATCGGTCCAGCGGGGGAAAAATGAGCAGTTCTTC.

V gene TRBV11-2 combines with J gene TRBJ1-6; 7 nucleotides align to TRBD1. V lost 3 bases and J lost 6; bases outside the gene matches: 5. From germline, CDR1 is SGHAT and CDR2 FQNNGV. CDR3 length: 15 residues. The CDR3 region has the DNA TGTGCCAGCAGCTTTATACAGGGGCTTAATTCACCCCTCCACTTT. It codes for CASSFIQGLNSPLHF.

This clonotype appeared many times. The chain couples TRBV7-9 to TRBJ2-3, with 7 bases lining up with TRBD1. CDR1 is SEHNR, CDR2 FQNEAQ, per germline (reference sequence). The CDR3 runs 14 residues. After removal of 5 bases from V and 5 bases from J, the junction contained 7 bases not matched to a gene. CDR3 protein: CASSPRQGGDTQYF. The CDR3 bases are TGTGCCAGCAGCCCTCGACAGGGTGGAGATACGCAGTATTTT.

This clonotype has a count of ten or more. The chain combines TRBV4-1 with TRBJ2-1, with D tentatively TRBD2 (6 bases). There are 15 residues in the CDR3. V was cut by 6 bases and J by 0 bases, with 12 bases left in between. Per germline, CDR1 MGHRA and CDR2 YSYEKL. The CDR3 loop reads CASSLPGLSYNEQFF. The CDR3 DNA reads as TGCGCCAGCAGTTTGCCGGGACTCTCCTACAATGAGCAGTTCTTC.

This clonotype was observed at least ten times. V and J are TRBV24-1 and TRBJ2-1; D unresolved. The CDR3 consists of 16 residues. The V end was cut by 2 bases, the J end by 0 bases, with 10 bases between. The germline V gene encodes CDR1 KGHDR and CDR2 SFDVKD. The CDR3 DNA reads as TGTGCCACCAGTGATTCGAGTGGGCGCTCCTACAATGAGCAGTTCTTC. Residues: CATSDSSGRSYNEQFF.

This clonotype was picked up many times. The DNA of the CDR3 is TGCGCCAGCAGCTCCTGGCAGGCACTCGATACCGGTACCTACGAGCAGTACTTC. Translation: CASSSWQALDTGTYEQYF. This sequence joins TRBV5-1 and TRBJ2-7; D is unclear. Deletions cut 3 bases from V and 2 bases from J, with 24 bases between. The CDR3 has 18 residues. Germline V CDR1 and CDR2: SGHRS, YFSETQ.

This clonotype was counted ten times or more. The gene calls are TRBV5-1 and TRBJ2-5; TRBD2 is a possible D gene (5 bases). The CDR3 is 14 amino acids. Looked up from germline, CDR1 is SGHRS and CDR2 is YFSETQ. V was trimmed by 3 bases and J by 4 bases, leaving 13 bases between them. The CDR3 reads CASSWAGYGETQYF. CDR3 DNA: TGCGCCAGCAGCTGGGCGGGCTACGGAGAGACCCAGTACTTC.

This clonotype was picked up many times. CDR3 region: CASHETSGVNEQFF. CDR3 DNA sequence: TGCGCCAGCCATGAAACTAGCGGGGTAAATGAGCAGTTCTTC. The J gene is TRBJ2-1, the V gene TRBV5-1, with 10 bases that match TRBD2. The junction had 8 bases not matched to a gene; V was cut back by 7 bases and J by 7 bases. The germline CDR1 and CDR2 sequences are SGHRS and YFSETQ. This CDR3 is 14 amino acids long.

As regards this clonotype: Just one base apart from a much larger clone, this may be a read error. The genes are TRBV20-1 and TRBJ2-5, with 9 bases fitting TRBD1. CDR3 length equals 18 residues. Germline assignment: CDR1 DFQATT and CDR2 SNEGSKA (reference sequence). The CDR3 loop is CRAASPGLIDGTGETQYF. Here the CDR3 DNA reads TGCAGAGCTGCTTCCCCGGGGCTAATTGACGGGACAGGGGAGACCCAGTACTTC.

This clonotype appeared many times. V gene TRBV28 combines with J gene TRBJ2-6; D gene uncertain. This CDR3 comprises 16 residues. Germline values: CDR1 MDHEN, CDR2 SYDVKM. V lost 4 bases to trimming and J lost 0 bases, with 10 bases between them. DNA of the CDR3: TGTGCCAGCAGTTCCCGGTGGGCCTCTGGGGCCAACGTCCTGACTTTC. It encodes CASSSRWASGANVLTF.

This clonotype was picked up many times. This rearrangement joins TRBV29-1 to TRBJ2-2, with D perhaps matching TRBD2 (5 bases). The ends were cut back, 0 bases at V and 3 bases at J, with 11 bases in the middle. Germline V CDR1 and CDR2: SQVTM, ANQGSEA. The CDR3 has 15 amino acids. CDR3 bases: TGCAGCGTTGAAGATCGAGGGAGTGACACCGGGGAGCTGTTTTTT. Translation: CSVEDRGSDTGELFF.

Many counts were recorded for this clonotype. The chain carries TRBV6-1 and TRBJ2-1; TRBD1 is a possible D gene (5 bases). This CDR3 has 14 residues. The ends were cut back, 1 base at V and 3 bases at J, with 7 bases in the middle. Germline CDR1 MNHNS, CDR2 SASEGT. Here the CDR3 reads CASSEERGYNEQFF. The DNA for the CDR3 is TGTGCCAGCAGTGAAGAAAGGGGCTACAATGAGCAGTTCTTC.

On this clonotype itself: A read error may explain this, as a much larger clone is one base away. The chain is built from TRBV6-5 and TRBJ2-7; the D is unclear. The germline V gene encodes CDR1 MNHEY and CDR2 SVGAGI. Trimming shortened V by 1 base and J by 3 bases, and 13 bases separated the two germline ends. The CDR3 consists of 15 residues. CDR3 amino acids: CASSYFGGSIYEQYF. CDR3 nucleotides: TGTGCCAGCAGTTACTTCGGCGGCAGTATCTACGAGCAGTACTTC.

This clonotype appeared many times. V is TRBV12-3 or TRBV12-4 and J is TRBJ2-3, with D possibly matching TRBD2 (5 bases). This CDR3 has 11 residues. The V end lost 5 bases, the J end lost 12 bases, and 12 bases lay between the germline ends. The CDR3 DNA reads TGTGCCAGCAGTCGAGGACTGATCCAGTATTTT. This gives the protein CASSRGLIQYF.

In its sample, this clonotype was seen many times. The chain carries TRBV4-2 and TRBJ2-5; no clear D gene. Germline CDR1 and CDR2: LGHNA and YNFKEQ. Trimming cost V 4 bases and J 2 bases, with 14 bases left between them. This CDR3 comprises 15 residues. In nucleotides, the CDR3 is TGTGCCAGCAGCCCGCGAAAAGGGCTTCAAGAGACCCAGTACTTC. It encodes CASSPRKGLQETQYF.

In its sample, this clonotype was seen many times. The chain carries TRBV27 and TRBJ2-6; unclear D gene. The V gene's germline CDR1 is MNHEY and CDR2 SMNVEV (reference sequence). CDR3 length equals 15 residues. Trimming pared 3 bases from V and 0 bases from J, leaving 6 bases between. The chain's CDR3 is CASSFMTSGANVLTF. In nucleotides, the CDR3 is TGTGCCAGCAGTTTTATGACCTCTGGGGCCAACGTCCTGACTTTC. Based on the CDR3 plus reference TRBV27 and TRBJ2-6, the full variable domain is EAQVTQNPRYLITVTGKKLTVTCSQNMNHEYMSWYRQDPGLGLRQIYYSMNVEVTDKGDVPEGYKVSRKEKRNFPLILESPSPNQTSLYFCASSFMTSGANVLTFGAGSRLTVL.

In this sample, this clonotype turned up many times. The genes are TRBV5-1 and TRBJ2-5; a possible D gene is TRBD1 (5 bases). Germline CDR1 SGHRS, CDR2 YFSETQ. Deletions cut 1 base from V and 4 bases from J, with 11 bases between. The CDR3 extends over 14 amino acids. The CDR3 nucleotides read TGCGCCAGCAGCTTGTGGGGCCGAGGAGAGACCCAGTACTTC. Its translation: CASSLWGRGETQYF.

This clonotype was counted at least ten times. The chain joins TRBV25-1 to TRBJ2-1, with 7 bases matching TRBD1. Germline-derived CDR1 and CDR2 are MGHDK and SYGVNS. The ends lost 4 bases at V and 10 bases at J; junction bases unmatched: 7. The length of the CDR3 is 13 residues. The CDR3 spells CASSGGQPIEQFF. CDR3 nucleotide sequence: TGTGCCAGCAGTGGGGGACAGCCAATAGAGCAGTTCTTC.

In its sample, this clonotype was seen many times. This rearrangement joins TRBV5-1 to TRBJ2-3, with D perhaps TRBD2 (7 bases). V lost 3 bases to trimming and J lost 5 bases, with 13 bases between them. Germline V gene sequence: CDR1 SGHRS, CDR2 YFSETQ. The CDR3 totals 14 residues. The CDR3: CASSSGGRGDTQYF. CDR3 DNA: TGCGCCAGCAGCTCGGGGGGCCGGGGAGATACGCAGTATTTT.

There are many counts of this clonotype. The rearrangement joins TRBV20-1 to TRBJ1-5, with unresolved D. The V and J ends lost 6 bases and 4 bases respectively, with 13 bases between them. Germline CDR1 reads DFQATT; CDR2 reads SNEGSKA (reference sequence). This CDR3 region has 13 residues. CDR3 sequence: CSARGGANQPQHF. CDR3 coding DNA: TGCAGTGCCCGAGGAGGAGCAAATCAGCCCCAGCATTTT.

This clonotype was counted at least ten times. The chain recombines TRBV29-1 with TRBJ1-2, with 8 positions matching TRBD1. With V trimmed by 3 bases and J by 3 bases, 3 bases remained unmatched. The CDR3 is 13 residues long. Germline V gene lookup returns CDR1 SQVTM and CDR2 ANQGSEA. CDR3 amino acids: CSVDQGAHYGYTF. CDR3 nucleotides: TGCAGCGTTGATCAGGGGGCCCACTATGGCTACACCTTC. Supplemented by reference TRBV29-1 and TRBJ1-2, the full variable domain reads SAVISQKPSRDICQRGTSLTIQCQVDSQVTMMFWYRQQPGQSLTLIATANQGSEATYESGFVIDKFPISRPNLTFSTLTVSNMSPEDSSIYLCSVDQGAHYGYTFGSGTRLTVV.